This TCR beta chain appears in the sequencing data of a study of tumor-infiltrating lymphocytes in localized non-small cell lung cancer. Turning to the study itself: The cohort mixed smokers and never-smokers, several histologies, and some post-neoadjuvant-chemotherapy samples.

Findings and caveats of the study: Different pieces of the same tissue went to different assays, confounding technical variation with intratumor heterogeneity. Higher tumor T cell infiltration than in uninvolved lung was supported by TCRbeta sequencing. Tumor T-cell fraction was not associated with recurrence-free survival.

Here immunoSEQ multiplex PCR was the method, and the copy in TCRdb shows in-frame clones only, minus some. This sample yields just over 14,000 clones, of which about four fifths are seen a single time; under 3% belongs to the top ten. With regard to this clone: Its cognate antigen is unknown.

This CDR3 spans 15 amino acids. The source of this sequence is a human donor with non-small cell lung cancer. The chain has TRBV12-2 and TRBJ2-1. TRBV12-2 corresponds to a pseudogene. The sample was lung tumor tissue. This CDR3 reads CASRLAGSSYNEQFF. CDR3 sequence (DNA): TGTGCAAGTCGCTTAGCGGGAAGCTCCTACAATGAGCAGTTCTTC.